These 30 T cell receptor beta chains originate from one sample sequenced in a study of blood T cell repertoires in COVID-19. Only in-frame clones appear in the TCRdb table, and some are missing; sequencing was by immunoSEQ multiplex PCR. The data contain around 76,000 clones, roughly 85% of them singletons. The specimen sequenced was peripheral blood. These receptors all stem from an elderly man with acute or convalescent COVID-19.

As DNA, the CDR3 is TGTGCCAGCAGTGGTGGGGACAGGGGCTTCACAGATACGCAGTATTTT. It translates to CASSGGDRGFTDTQYF. This chain connects TRBV6-1 to TRBJ2-3, with 10 bases fitting TRBD1. The CDR3 length is 16 residues. Trimming removed 4 bases from V and 2 bases from J; junction bases left unmatched: 6. Germline CDR1 reads MNHNS; CDR2 reads SASEGT.

The V and J genes are TRBV7-2 and TRBJ1-1; 9 bases align to TRBD1. V lost 2 bases, J lost 5 bases, and 6 bases stayed unmatched. The germline V gene encodes CDR1 SGHTA and CDR2 FQGNSA. The CDR3 is made up of 15 amino acids. The CDR3 here is CASSLPQGAGTEAFF. Written as DNA, the CDR3 is TGTGCCAGCAGCTTACCACAGGGGGCAGGGACTGAAGCTTTCTTT.

The chain is built from TRBV25-1 and TRBJ1-1; D gene unclear. The CDR3 spans 14 residues. Trimming removed 3 bases from V and 1 base from J, with 9 bases in between. Germline V gene sequence: CDR1 MGHDK, CDR2 SYGVNS. The CDR3 DNA reads as TGTGCCAGCAGTGACTTTAGATCGAACACTGAAGCTTTCTTT. It is translated as CASSDFRSNTEAFF.

In this sample, this clone turned up a few times. CDR3 amino acids: CASSRLGQEQYF. Written as DNA, the CDR3 is TGTGCCAGTAGTAGGTTGGGACAGGAGCAGTACTTC. The genes are TRBV19 and TRBJ2-7, with 7 bases that match TRBD1. Germline V CDR1 and CDR2: LNHDA, SQIVND (reference sequence). The CDR3 consists of 12 residues. The J segment lost 7 bases and the V segment lost 4 bases, leaving 4 bases of the junction unmatched.

The chain combines TRBV6-2 or TRBV6-3 with TRBJ2-1, with D possibly being TRBD2 (6 bases). The CDR3 runs to 13 residues. The germline V gene encodes CDR1 MNHEY and CDR2 SVGEGT. The V end was cut by 4 bases, the J end by 10 bases, with 14 bases between. This CDR3 is CASSLGRGGEQFF. CDR3 coding DNA: TGTGCCAGCAGTTTGGGGCGGGGAGGAGAGCAGTTCTTC.

For the CDR3, the DNA is TGTGCCAGCTCACCCGACCCGACGTGGCAGGGGGCCAATCAGCCCCAGCATTTT. This sequence encodes CASSPDPTWQGANQPQHF. The J gene is TRBJ1-5, the V gene TRBV18; 8 nucleotides agree with TRBD1. The CDR3 consists of 18 residues. Per germline, CDR1 KGHSH and CDR2 LQKENI. V lost 3 bases to trimming and J lost 3 bases; unmatched junction nucleotides: 13.

This chain joins TRBV5-6 and TRBJ2-3; maybe TRBD2 (6 bases). The V end was cut by 1 base, the J end by 2 bases, with 11 bases between. This CDR3 contains 15 residues. The V gene's germline CDR1 is SGHDT and CDR2 YYEEEE. CDR3 loop: CASSLRGLFTDTQYF. The DNA of the CDR3 is TGTGCCAGCAGCTTGAGGGGACTCTTCACAGATACGCAGTATTTT. Full variable domain (missing parts from reference TRBV5-6 and TRBJ2-3): DAGVTQSPTHLIKTRGQQVTLRCSPKSGHDTVSWYQQALGQGPQFIFQYYEEEERQRGNFPDRFSGHQFPNYSSELNVNALLLGDSALYLCASSLRGLFTDTQYFGPGTRLTVL.

The chain uses TRBV5-5 and TRBJ1-1; 10 bases map to TRBD1. V shed 0 bases and J 1 base; nucleotides not matched to a gene: 15. Per the germline V gene, CDR1 is SGHKS and CDR2 is YYEKEE (reference sequence). The CDR3 has 20 amino acids. The DNA of the CDR3 is TGTGCCAGCAGCTTGGGCCCTCGGTGGGACAGGGGATTCAGGAACACTGAAGCTTTCTTT. Protein sequence: CASSLGPRWDRGFRNTEAFF.

The chain carries TRBV11-2 and TRBJ2-1, with 9 bases identical to TRBD2. Germline V gives CDR1 SGHAT, CDR2 FQNNGV. V lost 5 bases to trimming and J lost 7 bases; unmatched junction nucleotides: 12. This CDR3 has 16 amino acids. The CDR3 bases are TGTGCCAGCAGCCCTTTAGCGGGAGTATCGGGGAATGAGCAGTTCTTC. This encodes CASSPLAGVSGNEQFF. The variable domain in full, completed from reference TRBV11-2 and TRBJ2-1, reads EAGVAQSPRYKIIEKRQSVAFWCNPISGHATLYWYQQILGQGPKLLIQFQNNGVVDDSQLPKDRFSAERLKGVDSTLKIQPAKLEDSAVYLCASSPLAGVSGNEQFFGPGTRLTVL.

The rearrangement links TRBV9 to TRBJ1-6; 7 bases line up with TRBD1. In germline, CDR1 is SGDLS, CDR2 YYNGEE. With 3 bases clipped from V and 8 bases from J, the junction kept 5 bases outside the gene matches. The CDR3 covers 14 residues. CDR3 in amino acids: CASSAGTEHSPLHF. The CDR3 DNA sequence: TGTGCCAGCAGCGCCGGGACAGAACATTCACCCCTCCACTTT. Supplemented by reference TRBV9 and TRBJ1-6, the full variable domain reads DSGVTQTPKHLITATGQRVTLRCSPRSGDLSVYWYQQSLDQGLQFLIQYYNGEERAKGNILERFSAQQFPDLHSELNLSSLELGDSALYFCASSAGTEHSPLHFGNGTRLTVT.

V and J are TRBV11-3 and TRBJ2-3; tentative D call: TRBD2 (5 bases). Germline V gene lookup returns CDR1 SGHNT and CDR2 YENEEA. This CDR3 is built from 16 residues. Trimming left V 0 bases short and J 1 base short, with 11 bases between. The CDR3 is CASSLEEGGGTDTQYF. The DNA for the CDR3 is TGTGCCAGCAGCTTAGAAGAGGGTGGAGGCACAGATACGCAGTATTTT.

This sequence joins TRBV18 and TRBJ2-3; TRBD2 might be the D (6 bases). The CDR3 runs to 11 residues. V was trimmed by 6 bases and J by 6 bases, leaving 7 bases between them. The germline V gene encodes CDR1 KGHSH and CDR2 LQKENI. The CDR3 is CASSGRDTQYF. In DNA, the CDR3 is TGTGCCAGCTCGGGGAGGGATACGCAGTATTTT.

The genes are TRBV4-3 and TRBJ2-6, with a possible D match to TRBD2 (6 bases). This CDR3 comprises 17 residues. V lost 0 bases and J 9 bases, leaving 18 bases between the germline ends. The germline V gene encodes CDR1 LGHNA and CDR2 YSLEER. The CDR3 here is CASSQDKVWRGRNVLTF. In DNA form, the CDR3 reads TGCGCCAGCAGCCAAGATAAAGTATGGCGGGGACGCAACGTCCTGACTTTC.

V and J are TRBV25-1 and TRBJ2-5, with TRBD1 matching 8 bases. CDR3 length: 14 residues. The V gene end was trimmed by 7 bases and the J gene end by 2 bases; junction bases not matched to a gene: 6. CDR1 and CDR2 (germline): MGHDK, SYGVNS. Here the CDR3 reads CASTTDRVQETQYF. The DNA for the CDR3 is TGTGCCAGCACCACGGACAGGGTACAAGAGACCCAGTACTTC.

V gene TRBV10-3 combines with J gene TRBJ2-1, with a weak D call TRBD2 (8 bases). V was cut by 6 bases and J by 0 bases, with 15 bases left in between. The CDR3 is 16 amino acids. Germline V gives CDR1 ENHRY, CDR2 SYGVKD. The CDR3 bases are TGTGCCATCAGACTTAGCGGGGACAGCTCCTACAATGAGCAGTTCTTC. Encoded protein: CAIRLSGDSSYNEQFF.

This chain joins TRBV28 and TRBJ2-7; 10 positions agree with TRBD2. CDR1 is MDHEN, CDR2 SYDVKM, per germline. Losses at the gene ends were 6 bases for V and 2 bases for J; bases not matched to a gene: 4. This CDR3 has 14 amino acids. CDR3 sequence reads: CASRKSGRAYEQYF. CDR3 DNA: TGTGCCAGCAGAAAAAGCGGGAGGGCCTACGAGCAGTACTTC.

This clone appeared a single time. V gene TRBV7-2 combines with J gene TRBJ2-3; 13 nucleotides align to TRBD2. CDR1 and CDR2 (germline): SGHTA, FQGNSA. CDR3 length equals 16 residues. Losses at the gene ends were 4 bases for V and 2 bases for J; bases not matched to a gene: 3. The chain's CDR3 is CASSWTSGGVTDTQYF. The CDR3 DNA reads as TGTGCCAGCAGCTGGACTAGCGGGGGCGTCACAGATACGCAGTATTTT.

The chain uses TRBV10-3 and TRBJ1-1, with TRBD1 matching over 8 bases. The CDR3 is made up of 13 amino acids. With 6 bases clipped from V and 4 bases from J, the junction kept 4 bases outside the gene matches. The germline V gene encodes CDR1 ENHRY and CDR2 SYGVKD. For the CDR3, the DNA is TGTGCCATCAGCCGACAGGGGAGCACTGAAGCTTTCTTT. It is translated as CAISRQGSTEAFF.

V gene TRBV4-3 combines with J gene TRBJ2-5; D is unresolved. CDR3 size: 14 residues. Per the germline V gene, CDR1 is LGHNA and CDR2 is YSLEER. The ends were cut back, 1 base at V and 1 base at J, with 7 bases in the middle. Written as DNA, the CDR3 is TGCGCCAGCAGCCAAGTCCTCAGCCAAGAGACCCAGTACTTC. It yields the protein CASSQVLSQETQYF.

The chain couples TRBV19 to TRBJ2-5; D is possibly TRBD1 (6 bases). The CDR3 runs to 12 residues. Trimming removed 8 bases from V and 5 bases from J, with 12 bases in between. From germline, CDR1 is LNHDA and CDR2 SQIVND (reference sequence). The CDR3 sequence: CASGQGWETQYF. The CDR3 region has the DNA TGTGCCAGTGGGCAGGGGTGGGAGACCCAGTACTTC.

The rearrangement joins TRBV5-5 to TRBJ1-1, with 7 nucleotides matching TRBD1. The CDR3 is 14 amino acids. Germline V gene lookup returns CDR1 SGHKS and CDR2 YYEKEE (reference sequence). The V segment lost 2 bases and the J segment 1 base; nucleotides outside the gene matches: 2. CDR3 loop: CASSFGTENTEAFF. CDR3 nucleotides: TGTGCCAGCAGCTTTGGGACAGAGAACACTGAAGCTTTCTTT.

The chain employs TRBV6-5 and TRBJ1-5, with 10 bases identical to TRBD1. Looked up from germline, CDR1 is MNHEY and CDR2 is SVGAGI. The CDR3 extends over 15 amino acids. J lost 5 bases, V lost 7 bases, and 8 bases had no gene match. The CDR3 coding sequence is TGTGCCAGCAATCCTGGGACAGGGGCTGATCAGCCCCAGCATTTT. Translated: CASNPGTGADQPQHF.

The J gene is TRBJ2-5, the V gene TRBV6-2 or TRBV6-3, with D uncertain. Germline values: CDR1 MNHEY, CDR2 SVGEGT. CDR3 size: 15 residues. Trimming cost V 4 bases and J 1 base, with 13 bases left between them. CDR3 sequence: CASSFPAALQETQYF. The CDR3 DNA is TGTGCCAGCAGTTTCCCCGCAGCGCTCCAAGAGACCCAGTACTTC.

This chain connects TRBV19 to TRBJ2-4; the D gene is possibly TRBD2 (5 bases). The CDR3 loop spans 13 amino acids. V lost 5 bases, J lost 9 bases, and 14 bases lay in between. Germline CDR1 and CDR2: LNHDA and SQIVND (reference sequence). CDR3 in amino acids: CASSSGVWAIQYF. CDR3 nucleotides: TGTGCCAGTAGTTCCGGGGTCTGGGCCATTCAGTACTTC.

The chain couples TRBV27 to TRBJ1-2; 9 bases are shared with TRBD1. The junction had 4 bases not matched to a gene; V was cut back by 8 bases and J by 0 bases. The CDR3 contains 14 residues. Germline V gene lookup returns CDR1 MNHEY and CDR2 SMNVEV (reference sequence). In DNA, the CDR3 is TGTGCCAGCGTAGGGACAGGGCCTAACTATGGCTACACCTTC. Translated, it gives CASVGTGPNYGYTF.

The chain links TRBV5-5 to TRBJ1-1; D ambiguous. Trimming took 4 bases from V and 1 from J, leaving 14 bases between them. Germline values: CDR1 SGHKS, CDR2 YYEKEE (reference sequence). The length of the CDR3 is 15 residues. This chain's CDR3 is CASSLLLNTNTEAFF. CDR3 nucleotide sequence: TGTGCCAGCAGCCTACTACTTAACACGAACACTGAAGCTTTCTTT.

The chain employs TRBV19 and TRBJ2-2; TRBD1 matches 12 bases. This CDR3 is built from 17 residues. The germline V gene encodes CDR1 LNHDA and CDR2 SQIVND (reference sequence). J lost 6 bases, V lost 4 bases, and 9 bases had no gene match. The CDR3 loop is CASSTGTGGVSAGELFF. CDR3 sequence (DNA): TGTGCCAGTAGTACAGGGACAGGGGGCGTAAGCGCCGGGGAGCTGTTTTTT. Looking up the rest from reference TRBV19 and TRBJ2-2 gives the full variable domain: DGGITQSPKYLFRKEGQNVTLSCEQNLNHDAMYWYRQDPGQGLRLIYYSQIVNDFQKGDIAEGYSVSREKKESFPLTVTSAQKNPTAFYLCASSTGTGGVSAGELFFGEGSRLTVL.

The CDR3 region has the DNA TGTGCCAGCAGCTTAGGTGGACAGGGTCTCTCTGGGGCCAACGTCCTGACTTTC. It is translated as CASSLGGQGLSGANVLTF. The rearrangement joins TRBV13 to TRBJ2-6, with 8 bases that match TRBD1. The V segment lost 0 bases and the J segment 0 bases; nucleotides outside the gene matches: 4. The CDR3 length is 18 residues. From germline, CDR1 is PRHDT and CDR2 FYEKMQ (reference sequence).

The CDR3: CASSQDRGPATNEKLFF. CDR3 DNA sequence: TGTGCCAGCAGCCAAGACAGGGGGCCTGCAACTAATGAAAAACTGTTTTTT. This chain uses TRBV4-2 with TRBJ1-4; 8 positions agree with TRBD1. This CDR3 is 17 amino acids long. CDR1 LGHNA and CDR2 YNFKEQ come from the germline V gene. J was trimmed by 0 bases and V by 0 bases; bases with no gene match: 3.

The chain uses TRBV6-5 and TRBJ2-5, with 12 nucleotides matching TRBD2. The CDR3 has 16 amino acids. The junction had 3 bases not matched to a gene; V was cut back by 4 bases and J by 0 bases. Germline V CDR1 and CDR2: MNHEY, SVGAGI. This chain's CDR3 is CASSSPSGGDQETQYF. DNA for the CDR3: TGTGCCAGCAGTTCCCCTAGCGGGGGGGACCAAGAGACCCAGTACTTC.